This TCR beta chain came from a study of early T cells in non-severe SARS-CoV-2 infection. In the study overall: Bulk RNA from unsorted whole blood was sequenced; chains were unpaired.

The TCR library protocol attached unique molecular identifiers to the individual cDNA molecules. MiXCR, applied by TCRdb to the 5' RACE reads, yields one record per CDR3 protein. The table lists 50,000 or so distinct CDR3 sequences, around 14% of them singletons. This CDR3 contains 16 residues. Germline V gene data show CDR1 as SGHAT and CDR2 as FQNNGV. Deletions cut 2 bases from V and 5 bases from J, with 18 bases between. Study outcomes and limitations: There was a bias toward anti-spike CD8 responses in VDJdb matching, which missed private and CD4 specificities.

This clonotype was recorded a few times. Antigen: not known. Source material: whole blood. The source is an adult who was a healthcare worker with PCR-confirmed SARS-CoV-2 infection or an uninfected control (not recorded which). V usage is TRBV11-2 and J usage is TRBJ1-1; D call uncertain. As DNA, the CDR3 is TGTGCCAGCAGCTTAAGGTTAGCCCAATCCGGTACTGAAGCTTTCTTT. Translation: CASSLRLAQSGTEAFF.